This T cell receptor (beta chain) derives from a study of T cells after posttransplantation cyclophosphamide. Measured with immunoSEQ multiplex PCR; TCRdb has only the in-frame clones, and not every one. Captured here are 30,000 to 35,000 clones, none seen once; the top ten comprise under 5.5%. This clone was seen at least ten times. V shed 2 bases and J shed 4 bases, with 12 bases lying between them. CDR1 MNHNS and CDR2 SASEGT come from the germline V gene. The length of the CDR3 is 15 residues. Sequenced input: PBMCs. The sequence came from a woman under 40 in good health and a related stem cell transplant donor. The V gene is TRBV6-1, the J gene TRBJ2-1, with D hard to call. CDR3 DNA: TGTGCCAGCAGTGAACTCTCGCAACATTACAATGAGCAGTTCTTC. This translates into CASSELSQHYNEQFF.